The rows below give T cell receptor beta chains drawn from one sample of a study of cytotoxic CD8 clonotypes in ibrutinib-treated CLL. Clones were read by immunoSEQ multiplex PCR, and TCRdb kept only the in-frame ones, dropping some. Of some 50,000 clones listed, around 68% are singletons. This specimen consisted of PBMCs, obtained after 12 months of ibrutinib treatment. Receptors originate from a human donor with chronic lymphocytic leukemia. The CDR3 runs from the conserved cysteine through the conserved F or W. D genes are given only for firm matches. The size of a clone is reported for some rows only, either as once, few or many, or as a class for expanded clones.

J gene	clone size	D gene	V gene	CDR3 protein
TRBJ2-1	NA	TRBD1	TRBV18	CASSPSTGAYNEQFF
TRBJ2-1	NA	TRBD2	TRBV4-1	CASSQPRGLAGGPGSYNEQFF
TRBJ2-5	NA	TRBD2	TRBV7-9	CASSLVAGGYGETQYF
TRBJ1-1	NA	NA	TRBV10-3	CAITPGQNTEAFF
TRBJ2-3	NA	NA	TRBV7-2	CASSRGGLGDTDTQYF
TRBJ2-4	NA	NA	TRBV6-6	CASSSVGSQNIQYF
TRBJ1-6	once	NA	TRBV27	CASSLWAENSPLHF
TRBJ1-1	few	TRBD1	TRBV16	CASSQSTGGAQAFF
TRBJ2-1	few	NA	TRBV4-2	CASSQDEDYNEQFF
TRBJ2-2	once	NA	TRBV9	CASSVAGGSNTGELFF
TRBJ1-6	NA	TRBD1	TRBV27	CASSLGTDNSPLHF
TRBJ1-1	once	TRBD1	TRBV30	CAWSLGTGLNTEAFF
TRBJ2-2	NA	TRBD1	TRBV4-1	CASSYGQGRNTGELFF
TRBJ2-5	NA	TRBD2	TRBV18	CASSPGTSIQETQYF
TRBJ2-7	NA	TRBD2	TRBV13	CASRTGTSGYEQYF
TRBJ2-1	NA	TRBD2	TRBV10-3	CAISGTSGGPWNEQFF
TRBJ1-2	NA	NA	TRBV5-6	CASSPGAGIYGYTF
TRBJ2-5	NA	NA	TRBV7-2	CASSIIYIMRVSQETQYF
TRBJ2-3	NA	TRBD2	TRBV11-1	CASSLARGRLAGFADTQYF
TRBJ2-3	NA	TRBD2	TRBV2	CASSERSGGTDTQYF
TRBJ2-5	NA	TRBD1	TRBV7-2	CASSQPLGGVSETQYF
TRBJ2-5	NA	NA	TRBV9	CASSERGHQETQYF
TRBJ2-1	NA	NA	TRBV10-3	CAAAVGAGEQFF
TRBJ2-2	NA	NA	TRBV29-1	CSVSLPTVTGELFF
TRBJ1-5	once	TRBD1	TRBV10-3	CAISEKGASNQPQHF
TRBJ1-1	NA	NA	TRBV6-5	CASSRRHDSTEAFF
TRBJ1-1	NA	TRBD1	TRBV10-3	CAISPSGQGTVNTEAFF
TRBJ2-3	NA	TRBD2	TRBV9	CASSGSGGIYTQYF
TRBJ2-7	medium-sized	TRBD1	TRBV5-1	CASSLGQGKQYF
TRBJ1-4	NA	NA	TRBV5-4	CASSPGGVNEKLFF
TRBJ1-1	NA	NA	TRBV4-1	CASSQLRGQASTEAFF
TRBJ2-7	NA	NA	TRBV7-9	CASSPGAYEQYF
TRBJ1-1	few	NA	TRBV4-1	CAISWGSGEAFF
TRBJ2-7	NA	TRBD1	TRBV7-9	CASSDRGRSYEQYF
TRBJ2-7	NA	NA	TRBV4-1	CASSQLGHYYEQYF
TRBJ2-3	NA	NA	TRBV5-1	CASSGGTSTDTQYF
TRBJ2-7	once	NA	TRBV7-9	CASSASAKEEPYEQYF
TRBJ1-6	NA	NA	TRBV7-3	CASSHREKNSPLHF
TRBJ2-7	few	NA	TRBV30	CAWNHYSEQYF
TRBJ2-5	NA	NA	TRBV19	CASSIEGTMDETQYF
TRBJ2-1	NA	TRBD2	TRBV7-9	CAGRAGAYNEQFF
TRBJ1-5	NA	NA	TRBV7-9	CASSLGGEQPQHF
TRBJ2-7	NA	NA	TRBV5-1	CASSHQAQPLTLYEQYF
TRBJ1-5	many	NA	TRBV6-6	CASSYSSTNQPQHF
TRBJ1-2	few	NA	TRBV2	CASSATKGITNYGYTF
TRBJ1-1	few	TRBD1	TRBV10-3	CAISVRTGGADEAFF
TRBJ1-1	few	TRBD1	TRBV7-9	CASSSIGQDGAFF
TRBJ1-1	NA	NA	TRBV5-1	CASSLQWESNTEAFF
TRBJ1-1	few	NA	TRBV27	CASSRTAETEAFF
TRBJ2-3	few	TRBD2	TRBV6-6	CASSLGLAGTDTQYF
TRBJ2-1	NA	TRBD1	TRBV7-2	CASSWEGQGYNEQFF
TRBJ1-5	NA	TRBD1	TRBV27	CASSFWTGTRSNQPQHF
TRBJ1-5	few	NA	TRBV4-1	CASSQVGQIKQPQHF
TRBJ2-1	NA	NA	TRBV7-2	CASSKQGREQFF
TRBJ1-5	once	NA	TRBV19	CASSIGTRLGPQHF